The sequence of this T cell receptor beta chain was determined in a study of T cell responses to AZD1222 COVID-19 vaccine. Comment on this clone: What it recognizes is unknown.

Sequencing used immunoSEQ multiplex PCR; TCRdb keeps in-frame clones, though not all of them. Here the sample spans approximately 140,000 clones, over 90% being singletons. Study-level results: Receipt of two AZD1222 doses was followed by a rise in Spike-specific TCR breadth and depth. Only after the peak T cell response were repertoires sampled. Spike was spanned by vaccine-associated CD4 TCRs, which were dominant at 160-218 and 743-854.

CDR1 and CDR2 from the germline V gene are MDHEN and SYDVKM. V was clipped by 3 bases and J by 5 bases, with 22 bases between them. This CDR3 region has 18 residues. The sample consisted of peripheral blood, taken on day 0 of AZD1222 vaccination. The chain couples TRBV28 to TRBJ2-2; a possible D gene is TRBD2 (6 bases). This TCR was recovered from an adult in good health. The CDR3 reads CASSLQRRREGRTGELFF. DNA of the CDR3: TGTGCCAGCAGTTTGCAGCGGCGGAGGGAAGGGCGGACCGGGGAGCTGTTTTTT.